The table lists the clone carrying this T cell receptor beta chain with a count of one. What it recognizes is unknown. The PCR ran on 60 Vbeta and 13 Jbeta primers. Repertoires were generated with immunoSEQ multiplex PCR, while TCRdb's copy carries only in-frame clones and drops some. The sample holds about 180,000 clones, 75% to 85% seen once. This entry is derived from a study of cytomegalovirus exposure and HLA in healthy donors. About the study: Among the roughly 400 donors who were genotyped, about 79% fell in the genetic ancestry cluster that is associated with self-reported Caucasian donors.

V was trimmed by 3 bases and J by 3 bases, leaving 12 bases between them. The CDR3 consists of 15 residues. Germline-derived CDR1 and CDR2 are SGHVS and FQNEAQ. Study-wide results and limits: TRBV6-2, TRBV6-3 and some other V segments were unresolvable in 87-base-pair reads. Cytomegalovirus-associated status was assigned to fewer than 200 TCR beta chains. Clonal expansion, a later analysis showed, was greater in HLA-associated TCR beta chains than in equally common others.

The sample was PBMCs. The chain couples TRBV7-8 to TRBJ2-1; D is undetermined. The origin of this receptor is a woman aged 25 to 45 in good health and CMV-seropositive. The CDR3 DNA follows: TGTGCCAGCAGCTTTACCGGGTTGGTCTACAATGAGCAGTTCTTC. Translating gives CASSFTGLVYNEQFF.